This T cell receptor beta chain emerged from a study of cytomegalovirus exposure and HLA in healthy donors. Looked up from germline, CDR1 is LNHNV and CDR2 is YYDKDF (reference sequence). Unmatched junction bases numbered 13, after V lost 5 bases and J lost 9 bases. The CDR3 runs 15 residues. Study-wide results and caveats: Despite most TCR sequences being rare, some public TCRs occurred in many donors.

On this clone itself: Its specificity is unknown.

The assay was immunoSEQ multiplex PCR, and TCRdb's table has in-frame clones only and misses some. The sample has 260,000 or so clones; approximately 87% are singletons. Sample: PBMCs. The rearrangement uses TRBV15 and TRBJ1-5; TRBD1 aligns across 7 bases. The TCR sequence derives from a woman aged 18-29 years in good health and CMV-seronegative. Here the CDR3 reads CATSSMTGPRGPQHF. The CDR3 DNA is TGTGCCACCAGCTCAATGACAGGGCCGAGGGGGCCCCAGCATTTT.